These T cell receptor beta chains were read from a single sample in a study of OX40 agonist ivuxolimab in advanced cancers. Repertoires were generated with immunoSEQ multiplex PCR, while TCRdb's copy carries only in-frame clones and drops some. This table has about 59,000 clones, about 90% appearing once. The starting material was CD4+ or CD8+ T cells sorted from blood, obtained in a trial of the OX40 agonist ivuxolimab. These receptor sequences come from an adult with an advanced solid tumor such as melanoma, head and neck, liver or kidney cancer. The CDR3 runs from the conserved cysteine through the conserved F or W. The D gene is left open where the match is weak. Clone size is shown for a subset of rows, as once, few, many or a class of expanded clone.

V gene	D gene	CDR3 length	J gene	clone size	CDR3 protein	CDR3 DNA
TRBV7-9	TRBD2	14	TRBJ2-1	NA	CASSLRGSGSNRFF	TGTGCCAGCAGCTTACGGGGTAGCGGGAGTAATCGGTTCTTC
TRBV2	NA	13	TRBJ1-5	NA	CASSGDTYQPQHF	TGTGCCAGCAGTGGGGACACTTATCAGCCCCAGCATTTT
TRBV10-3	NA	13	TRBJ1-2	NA	CAISETDGYGYTF	TGTGCCATCAGTGAGACGGACGGCTATGGCTACACCTTC
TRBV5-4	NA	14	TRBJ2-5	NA	CASSRTEVQETQYF	TGTGCCAGCAGCCGCACCGAGGTTCAAGAGACCCAGTACTTC
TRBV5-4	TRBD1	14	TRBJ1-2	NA	CASSFEQGLPGYTF	TGTGCCAGCAGCTTCGAACAGGGGCTGCCTGGCTACACCTTC
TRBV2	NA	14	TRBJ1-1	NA	CASSASGQNTEAFF	TGTGCCAGCAGTGCCTCCGGGCAGAACACTGAAGCTTTCTTT
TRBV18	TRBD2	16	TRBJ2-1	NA	CASSPLAGGDNNEQFF	TGTGCCAGCTCACCACTAGCGGGGGGAGATAACAATGAGCAGTTCTTC
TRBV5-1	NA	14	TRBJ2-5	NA	CASSFGGPQETQYF	TGCGCCAGCAGTTTCGGGGGCCCCCAAGAGACCCAGTACTTC
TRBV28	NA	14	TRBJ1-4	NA	CASSFWETNEKLFF	TGTGCCAGCAGTTTCTGGGAAACTAATGAAAAACTGTTTTTT
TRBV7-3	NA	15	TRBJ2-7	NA	CASSPLVQGPYEQYF	TGTGCCAGCAGCCCCCTCGTACAGGGTCCCTACGAGCAGTACTTC
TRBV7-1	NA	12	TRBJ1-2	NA	CASSLAEGGYTF	TGTGCCAGCAGCTTAGCCGAGGGCGGCTACACCTTC
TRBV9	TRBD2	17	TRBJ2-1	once	CASSAQNAGTSGNEQFF	TGTGCCAGCAGCGCGCAGAATGCGGGGACTAGCGGGAATGAGCAGTTCTTC
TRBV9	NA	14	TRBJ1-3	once	CASSGQGSGNTIYF	TGTGCCAGCAGCGGGCAGGGTTCTGGAAACACCATATATTTT
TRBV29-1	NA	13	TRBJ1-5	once	CSGAQAPNQPQHF	TGCAGCGGTGCCCAGGCCCCTAATCAGCCCCAGCATTTT
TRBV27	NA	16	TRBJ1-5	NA	CASSSRFVQGNQPQHF	TGTGCCAGCAGTTCCCGATTTGTTCAGGGCAATCAGCCCCAGCATTTT
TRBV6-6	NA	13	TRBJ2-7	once	CASSYFGPYEQYF	TGTGCCAGCAGTTACTTTGGCCCCTACGAGCAGTACTTC